Reported below is one T cell receptor (beta chain). The data stem from a study of blood T cell repertoires in COVID-19. Whole-study context: Sample material is recorded as cDNA or gDNA derived from T cells, B-cell-depleted T cells, or PBMCs.

Germline values: CDR1 ENHRY, CDR2 SYGVKD. Trimming removed 2 bases from V and 4 bases from J; junction bases left unmatched: 2. The CDR3 totals 14 residues. Two negative PCRs, clearance, or symptom resolution characterized the recovered Cohort 3 donors. Original processing notes: Estimates of nucleated cell counts were drawn from the amplification of reference gene primers. Here immunoSEQ multiplex PCR was the method, and the copy in TCRdb shows in-frame clones only, minus some. V and J calls and clone size follow that table, whereas D and trimming were derived from the DNA. The sample contains approximately 210,000 clones, just under 85% of which appear only once.

This clonotype was sampled from a man aged 35 to 55 who had recovered from COVID-19. The specimen was PBMCs or T cells enriched from blood (not recorded which). The chain uses TRBV10-3 and TRBJ1-2, with 9 bases fitting TRBD1. Here the CDR3 DNA reads TGTGCCATCAGTGAGCGGACAGGGGTCTATGGCTACACCTTC. Residues: CAISERTGVYGYTF.